This TCR beta chain is from a study of blood T cell repertoires in COVID-19 (dated by TCRdb to about 2020). Context from the whole study: Samples from collaborators originated in the United States, Italy and Spain and spanned both the acute and convalescent phases of COVID-19. The prospective study material was composed of cDNA or gDNA derived from T cells, B-cell-depleted T cells, or PBMCs. Sample metadata almost always included a de-identified subject ID, COVID-19 status, age in years and sex. Samples were obtained from the ongoing ImmuneRACE study (first 160 participants) and from approximately 1,200 subjects provided by 6 global collaborators. Subjects who had been exposed to COVID-19, were actively infected with it, or had recovered from it provided the deeply sampled blood TCRbeta repertoires that made up the dataset. A freely available public database, intended as a resource for researchers studying the immune response to SARS-CoV-2, is where the repertoires were released. HLA class I and class II types, where available, came from metadata supplied by the sample provider rather than from assay-based typing. General findings and caveats noted by the study authors: Clinical and demographic metadata were provided uncurated, with the amount varying by source and participant.

The trim is 7 bases for V and 3 bases for J, with a gap of 10 bases between the germline ends. As encoded in the germline V gene, CDR1 is MRHNA while CDR2 is SNTAGT. The CDR3, from cysteine to valine, totals 12 residues. Solely the CDR3 DNA is kept, with 36 bases framed from the first base. Note on this clone: Its target antigen remains unknown. The sample holds no much larger clone one base away, and base qualities are not on file.

Each collaborating institution followed its own protocols to collect whole blood in K2EDTA tubes. Collaborator samples were shipped for TCRbeta analysis as frozen whole blood, isolated PBMCs, or DNA extracted from either sample type. TCRbeta CDR3 regions were amplified from genomic DNA using the immunoSEQ Assay, a bias-controlled multiplex PCR. In the paper's pipeline: Nucleated cell counts per sample were estimated from amplification of reference gene primers within the assay. To quantify the absolute abundance of each unique TCRbeta CDR3 rearrangement, sequence reads were collapsed and filtered. For each sample, productive Simpson clonality was calculated as the square root of Simpson's diversity index across productive rearrangements. As stored in TCRdb, this immuneACCESS dataset retains in-frame rearrangements with V and J assigned. A fraction of the clones does not appear; measured against another copy, unresolved V genes explain less than half of the discrepancy, and the remainder lacks a known reason. The V and J calls and clone size come from that table; D and trimming were worked out from the DNA. The sample profile shows over 200,000 clones; 70% to 90% of them were found once. Together, the top ten hold about 6% of the sample.

The sequenced sample was peripheral blood. This sequence was found in a man older than 75 with acute or convalescent COVID-19. This chain joins TRBV6-4 to TRBJ2-7; the D gene is perhaps TRBD1, on 5 matching bases. Here is the DNA: TGTGCCAGCAACAGGAGAGTCTACGAGCAGTACGTC. Protein translation: CASNRRVYEQYV.